Listed here is a single TCR beta chain. As yet, its antigen is unknown. The data were obtained in a study of CD8+ T cells in alopecia areata. The overall study: It was oral tofacitinib, at 5 to 10 mg twice daily, that treated patients received. Whole-study findings and limits: Lesional scalp, notably in alopecia totalis/universalis, had clonality above that of normal scalp.

Treatment: oral pan-JAK inhibitor, 5-10 mg twice daily. Collected material from alopecia areata patients comprised lesional scalp punch biopsies and peripheral blood. The authors sorted CD4+ and CD8+ T cells from PBMCs. RNA extraction and reverse transcription yielded cDNA as sequencing template. The data were produced by immunoSEQ multiplex PCR, yet TCRdb's version contains in-frame clones alone and is incomplete. The sample carries around 270,000 clones, more than 45% recorded once. CDR1 is SGHVS and CDR2 is FQNEAQ in the germline V gene. The CDR3 contains 13 residues. V was shortened by 4 bases and J by 5 bases, with 10 bases between the two germline ends.

The gene calls are TRBV7-8 and TRBJ2-3; D gene uncertain. Here the sequenced sample was CD4+ T cells sorted from blood, taken at week 24, from a patient treated with tofacitinib. The TCR originated in a human donor with alopecia areata. CDR3 sequence: CASSSLREDTQYF. The CDR3 coding sequence is TGTGCCAGCAGCTCCCTACGCGAAGATACGCAGTATTTT.